This T cell receptor (beta chain) was recovered during a study of shared clonotypes between healthy human individuals (TCRdb year 2020). Study-wide context: A couple of women and a few men aged 18 to 49 years were included in the cohort. Per donor, three plates each were used for CD4 naive and CD4 memory, two for CD8 naive, and one for CD8 memory. To estimate repertoire size and how much clonotypes are shared between individuals, the study performed deep sequencing of blood TCR repertoires from roughly five healthy adults. To increase sequencing depth and limit assay-specific biases, different laboratories used diverse techniques to prepare libraries and sequence TCR repertoires. Each donor's leukapheresis produced roughly between roughly 0.85 and 10 billion PBMCs. On the study overall, not on this receptor specifically: Naive subsets generally had larger estimated clonotype richness than memory subsets did. Incomplete sequencing was indicated by rarefaction of sorted-subset datasets, despite the large sequencing depth. Based on pairwise subsampling, the degree of clonotype sharing among donors was expected to be affected by sequencing depth. Because the study included only a small number of donors, the genetic and exposure-history diversity represented was limited. Only blood was sampled, and tissue TCR repertoires likely differ from those in blood. When a few donors were compared, the shared fraction of clonotypes was around 5.1% for naive CD4, less than 4% for naive CD8, 2% to 2.5% for memory CD4, and 0.35% to 0.4% for memory CD8. Higher generation probabilities were observed for clonotypes shared by all four sorted-subset donors than for non-shared clonotypes.

With regard to this clone: What antigen it recognizes has not been identified. Within one base of it there is no much larger clone, and no base qualities were kept.

Healthy HIV-negative adults with no recently reported acute infections or vaccinations were included as donors. Only Caucasian adults living in Nashville, Tennessee, USA were represented among the donors. CD4+ T cells were enriched through magnetic negative selection, after which naive cells were positively selected on CD45RA and the remaining negative fraction served as the memory subset. Blood was collected by leukapheresis, and PBMCs were isolated by Ficoll-Histopaque density gradient centrifugation and then cryopreserved in liquid nitrogen vapor phase. Purity and quantity of every magnetically sorted T cell population were checked by analytical flow cytometry. Each sorted fraction had its genomic DNA isolated and then quantified by UV absorbance on a Nanodrop 2000c. Inclusive of the bounding cysteine and phenylalanine, the CDR3 is 15 residues long. Solely the CDR3 DNA is kept, with 45 bases framed from the first base. V is reduced by 0 bases and J by 2 bases, leaving a spacing of 11 bases between them. In the germline V gene (reference sequence), CDR1 corresponds to MNHEY and CDR2 to SMNVEV.

TCR CDR3 regions were amplified from genomic DNA by multiplex PCR using the deep immunoSEQ assay. Extracted genomic DNA from each cell subset was distributed evenly across all wells of several immunoSEQ 96-well plates, and each plate was treated as a replicate. For sorted subsets, 200 to 250 ng of genomic DNA, equivalent to 25,000 to 35,000 T cell genomes, went into each replicate PCR. Purified libraries were measured with a Qubit 3.0 fluorometer, size-checked on a Bioanalyzer 2100, and measured again with the KAPA Library Quantification kit. A separate single-read 150-cycle Illumina NextSeq 550 flow cell was used to sequence each immunoSEQ 96-well plate. Processing in the source paper ran as follows. The immunoSEQ output contained only junctional sequences without quality scores, so filtering could not match that applied to full-length reads. Sequences were annotated with PyIR, a Python wrapper for IgBLAST v1.9, using IMGT germline references to assign V/J genes and CDR3. Any read was removed if the V/J assignment was weak (E-value above 1e-6), the CDR3 was missing, or the read contained stop codons, out-of-frame junctions, or ambiguous translated residues. V3J clonotypes were defined as sequences sharing the same inferred V gene, J gene, and CDR3 amino acid sequence. Percentage overlap between repertoires was computed as shared unique clonotypes divided by the size of the smaller repertoire. Repertoire richness was assessed with RTK rarefaction, the Chao1 estimator, and Recon v2.1 estimates of unobserved clonotypes. For all TCRbeta clonotypes obtained by the gDNA method from several donors, generation probabilities were computed with OLGA. TCRdb's version of the immuneACCESS table is confined to in-frame rearrangements and falls short of the full clone set. An unresolved V gene accounts for under half of the shortfall where checked; the remainder is of unknown origin. V and J calls and clone size are copied from that table; D and trimming were computed from the DNA. The sample yields roughly 1,000,000 clones; about 84% were counted once. Around 0.61% of the sample comes from the top ten.

The sample consisted of memory CD4+ T cells from PBMCs. In the paper's terms, the cell subset or site label means: CD45RA-negative fraction. The V gene is TRBV27 and the J gene is TRBJ2-7, and TRBD1 may be the D gene, going by 5 matching bases. This receptor was taken from a man aged 18 to 30 in good health. Some clones in this sample may be carry-over from other donors' samples. The CDR3 amino acid sequence is: CASSLSSRVAYEQYF. Read as DNA, the sequence is TGTGCCAGCAGTTTATCAAGCAGGGTGGCCTACGAGCAGTACTTC.